A single sample is the source of the 29 T cell receptor beta chains below, sequenced in a study of cytomegalovirus exposure and HLA in healthy donors. PCR was performed using 60 Vbeta and 13 Jbeta primers. The repertoire was sequenced with immunoSEQ multiplex PCR; TCRdb's copy has only in-frame clones and lacks some. Found here are about 200,000 clones; the top ten clones hold more than 0.95%. Sequencing was done on a sample of PBMCs. These receptors came from a girl aged 2 to 9 in good health and CMV-seropositive.

Concerning this clone: A read error may account for a junction end that differs from germline. The chain employs TRBV7-8 and TRBJ2-3, with 8 bases matching TRBD2. CDR1 SGHVS and CDR2 FQNEAQ come from the germline V gene. The CDR3 consists of 16 residues. In DNA form, the CDR3 reads TGTGCCGGCAGCTTGAGAAGCGGGAGAAGCACAGATACGCAGTATTTT. Protein: CAGSLRSGRSTDTQYF.

The chain recombines TRBV6-5 with TRBJ1-1, with 10 bases that match TRBD1. J gave up 12 bases and V 4 bases, and 5 bases lay outside the gene matches. Per the germline V gene, CDR1 is MNHEY and CDR2 is SVGAGI. CDR3 length: 12 amino acids. CDR3 in amino acids: CASSLGQGKTFF. The CDR3 DNA is TGTGCCAGCAGTTTGGGACAGGGGAAAACTTTCTTT.

The chain has TRBV12-5 and TRBJ1-2; D possibly corresponds to TRBD1 (6 bases). V was clipped by 6 bases and J by 4 bases, with 12 bases between them. Germline V CDR1 and CDR2: LGHNT, FRNRAP. The CDR3 totals 13 residues. CDR3 sequence: CASGEQGAYGYTF. The CDR3 DNA sequence: TGTGCTAGTGGGGAACAGGGTGCCTATGGCTACACCTTC.

The genes are TRBV7-3 and TRBJ2-1, with D perhaps TRBD1 (5 bases). The CDR3 contains 13 residues. Trimming shortened V by 6 bases and J by 8 bases, and 14 bases separated the two germline ends. Germline values: CDR1 SGHTA, CDR2 FQGTGA. The CDR3 DNA sequence: TGTGCCAGCAGTCAAAGTGGGGCCTATGAGCAGTTCTTC. It is translated as CASSQSGAYEQFF.

The V call is TRBV2, the J call TRBJ2-5, with 7 bases lining up with TRBD1. The closer fit of TRBJ2-7 to the DNA end suggests the J call may be wrong. CDR1 and CDR2 from the germline V gene are SNHLY and FYNNEI. This CDR3 is built from 16 residues. The CDR3: CASRDQGQLSSYEQYF. CDR3 in DNA: TGTGCCAGCAGGGACCAGGGACAGCTCAGCTCCTACGAGCAGTACTTC.

The genes are TRBV7-3 and TRBJ2-7, with D possibly being TRBD2 (6 bases). The CDR3 consists of 13 residues. Trimming shortened V by 0 bases and J by 10 bases, and 13 bases separated the two germline ends. Germline loops: CDR1 SGHTA, CDR2 FQGTGA. The CDR3 DNA reads TGTGCCAGCAGCTTAACAGGTCGGGAGCTACAGTACTTC. It codes for CASSLTGRELQYF.

V and J are TRBV28 and TRBJ2-3, with 7 bases that match TRBD2. This CDR3 region has 15 residues. Trimming removed 2 bases from V and 9 bases from J; junction bases left unmatched: 11. Germline loops: CDR1 MDHEN, CDR2 SYDVKM. The CDR3 spells CASSLRGRGFQTQYF. The DNA of the CDR3 is TGTGCCAGCAGTTTAAGAGGGAGGGGTTTCCAAACGCAGTATTTT.

The chain links TRBV29-1 to TRBJ2-7; perhaps TRBD2 as D (6 bases). The CDR3 totals 15 residues. CDR1 and CDR2 from the germline V gene are SQVTM and ANQGSEA. Trimming left V 4 bases short and J 3 bases short, with 19 bases between. The CDR3 here is CSVAYSGRVVYEQYF. The CDR3 DNA reads as TGCAGCGTTGCGTACAGCGGGCGGGTGGTCTACGAGCAGTACTTC.

V usage is TRBV30 and J usage is TRBJ2-7, with D perhaps TRBD2 (5 bases). Germline V lookup: CDR1 GTSNPN, CDR2 SVGIG (reference sequence). V lost 2 bases and J 7 bases, leaving 15 bases between the germline ends. This CDR3 has 13 amino acids. CDR3 sequence (DNA): TGTGCCTGGAGTTCCCTGGGAGTAGGAGAGCAGTACTTC. Protein product: CAWSSLGVGEQYF.

V and J are TRBV23-1 and TRBJ2-7, with 8 bases matching TRBD2. TRBV23-1 is an open reading frame, and its role is uncertain. The CDR3 consists of 11 residues. In DNA form, the CDR3 reads TGCGGGGGGCGGGAGGACTACGAGCAGTACTTC. Its protein product is CGGREDYEQYF.

The V gene is TRBV5-4, the J gene TRBJ2-5; TRBD1 might be the D (6 bases). The CDR3 totals 13 residues. V shed 0 bases and J shed 3 bases, with 6 bases lying between them. CDR1 SGHNT and CDR2 YYREEE come from the germline V gene (reference sequence). The CDR3 here is CASSLEGEETQYF. CDR3 sequence (DNA): TGTGCCAGCAGCTTGGAGGGGGAAGAGACCCAGTACTTC. The full variable domain, rest sourced from reference TRBV5-4 and TRBJ2-5, is ETGVTQSPTHLIKTRGQQVTLRCSSQSGHNTVSWYQQALGQGPQFIFQYYREEENGRGNFPPRFSGLQFPNYSSELNVNALELDDSALYLCASSLEGEETQYFGPGTRLLVL.

The chain recombines TRBV29-1 with TRBJ2-3; 7 bases align to TRBD2. The CDR3 extends over 13 amino acids. The V segment lost 7 bases and the J segment 14 bases; nucleotides outside the gene matches: 18. Germline V lookup: CDR1 SQVTM, CDR2 ANQGSEA. The CDR3 loop is CSAGGTAGTLMYF. The CDR3 DNA sequence: TGCAGCGCCGGAGGCACAGCGGGAACCTTGATGTATTTT.

This chain joins TRBV2 and TRBJ2-1, with D perhaps TRBD1 (6 bases). Trimming cost V 10 bases and J 0 bases, with 10 bases left between them. Germline V gene sequence: CDR1 SNHLY, CDR2 FYNNEI. The CDR3 runs 13 residues. CDR3: CATRGGSYNEQFF. CDR3 sequence (DNA): TGTGCCACCCGAGGGGGCTCCTACAATGAGCAGTTCTTC.

This chain connects TRBV30 to TRBJ1-2, with D perhaps TRBD1 (6 bases). The CDR3 has 13 amino acids. CDR1 and CDR2 from the germline V gene are GTSNPN and SVGIG (reference sequence). The V gene lost 5 bases and the J gene lost 2 bases, with 12 bases spanning the gap. CDR3 residues: CAWGQMINYGYTF. The CDR3 coding sequence is TGTGCCTGGGGACAGATGATAAACTATGGCTACACCTTC.

The V and J genes are TRBV6-5 and TRBJ2-7; 9 nucleotides align to TRBD2. Unmatched junction bases numbered 2, after V lost 6 bases and J lost 2 bases. The CDR3 has 13 residues. The germline V gene has CDR1 MNHEY and CDR2 SVGAGI. The CDR3 region is CASSLAGTYEQYF. The CDR3 DNA reads TGTGCCAGCAGCCTAGCGGGAACCTACGAGCAGTACTTC.

The V and J genes are TRBV2 and TRBJ2-7, with 10 positions matching TRBD2. CDR3 length: 16 residues. Germline V gene lookup returns CDR1 SNHLY and CDR2 FYNNEI. Unmatched junction bases numbered 8, after V lost 4 bases and J lost 2 bases. The CDR3 is CASSVGTSGNPYEQYF. For the CDR3, the DNA is TGTGCCAGCAGTGTGGGTACTAGCGGGAACCCCTACGAGCAGTACTTC.

The chain uses TRBV19 and TRBJ2-3; TRBD2 agrees at 12 bases. Germline CDR1 is LNHDA and CDR2 is SQIVND (reference sequence). This CDR3 has 16 residues. J lost 7 bases, V lost 6 bases, and 11 bases had no gene match. The CDR3: CASSLQLAGGTNTQYF. DNA for the CDR3: TGTGCCAGTAGCCTCCAACTAGCGGGGGGAACGAATACGCAGTATTTT. The entire variable domain, with the rest obtained from reference TRBV19 and TRBJ2-3, is as follows: DGGITQSPKYLFRKEGQNVTLSCEQNLNHDAMYWYRQDPGQGLRLIYYSQIVNDFQKGDIAEGYSVSREKKESFPLTVTSAQKNPTAFYLCASSLQLAGGTNTQYFGPGTRLTVL.

V is TRBV10-3 and J is TRBJ2-2; 8 bases are shared with TRBD1. V dropped 3 bases and J dropped 4; count of bases not matched to a gene: 7. The CDR3 extends over 16 amino acids. Germline CDR1 and CDR2: ENHRY and SYGVKD. The CDR3 is CAISDSDRGGTGELFF. In DNA form, the CDR3 reads TGTGCCATCAGTGACTCAGACAGGGGTGGCACCGGGGAGCTGTTTTTT.

V and J are TRBV30 and TRBJ1-1; no firm D call. This CDR3 has 11 residues. V gave up 3 bases and J gave up 3 bases, with 5 bases separating them. Germline V gene sequence: CDR1 GTSNPN, CDR2 SVGIG (reference sequence). CDR3 in DNA: TGTGCCTGGAGGGAGGACACTGAAGCTTTCTTT. Protein sequence: CAWREDTEAFF.

The chain carries TRBV9 and TRBJ2-1; TRBD2 matches 8 bases. Unmatched junction bases numbered 7, after V lost 3 bases and J lost 8 bases. Germline V gene sequence: CDR1 SGDLS, CDR2 YYNGEE. This CDR3 region has 14 residues. CDR3 in amino acids: CASSGPPGGDEQFF. The CDR3 coding sequence is TGTGCCAGCAGCGGACCGCCGGGAGGGGATGAGCAGTTCTTC.

V and J are TRBV4-1 and TRBJ2-7; 8 bases line up with TRBD2. Germline loops: CDR1 MGHRA, CDR2 YSYEKL. After removal of 1 base from V and 6 bases from J, the junction contained 14 bases not matched to a gene. The CDR3 has 17 residues. CDR3 sequence reads: CASSQVSTGTRISEQYF. In DNA, the CDR3 is TGCGCCAGCAGCCAAGTCTCCACCGGGACTAGAATCAGCGAGCAGTACTTC.

The chain uses TRBV7-9 and TRBJ2-7; weak D call: TRBD2 (5 bases). Trimming took 5 bases from V and 3 from J, leaving 8 bases between them. The CDR3 runs to 12 residues. Germline-derived CDR1 and CDR2 are SEHNR and FQNEAQ (reference sequence). In nucleotides, the CDR3 is TGTGCCAGCAGCCCCGGAGGCTACGAGCAGTACTTC. Translating gives CASSPGGYEQYF.

Turning to this clone: Other nucleotide sequences in the sample specify the same CDR3. The chain combines TRBV27 with TRBJ1-5; no clear D. CDR3 length: 15 residues. Germline CDR1 reads MNHEY; CDR2 reads SMNVEV (reference sequence). With 0 bases removed from V and 0 bases from J, the gap between germline ends came to 6 bases. This CDR3 reads CASSLSSYSNQPQHF. CDR3 bases: TGTGCCAGCAGTTTATCGAGTTATAGCAATCAGCCCCAGCATTTT.

The chain carries TRBV5-1 and TRBJ2-2; D might be TRBD2 (5 bases). This CDR3 has 15 residues. The V end was cut by 5 bases, the J end by 1 base, with 12 bases between. From germline, CDR1 is SGHRS and CDR2 YFSETQ. CDR3 DNA sequence: TGCGCCAGCAGTTACTCCCGGGGGAACACCGGGGAGCTGTTTTTT. This gives the protein CASSYSRGNTGELFF. The full variable domain, rest sourced from reference TRBV5-1 and TRBJ2-2, is KAGVTQTPRYLIKTRGQQVTLSCSPISGHRSVSWYQQTPGQGLQFLFEYFSETQRNKGNFPGRFSGRQFSNSRSEMNVSTLELGDSALYLCASSYSRGNTGELFFGEGSRLTVL.

The rearrangement joins TRBV28 to TRBJ1-1; possibly TRBD1 for D (6 bases). This CDR3 has 13 residues. The germline CDR1 and CDR2 sequences are MDHEN and SYDVKM. V lost 6 bases, J lost 2 bases, and 10 bases lay in between. The CDR3 reads CASSRTANTEAFF. CDR3 nucleotide sequence: TGTGCCAGCAGCAGGACAGCCAACACTGAAGCTTTCTTT. The full variable domain, with the rest looked up from reference TRBV28 and TRBJ1-1, is DVKVTQSSRYLVKRTGEKVFLECVQDMDHENMFWYRQDPGLGLRLIYFSYDVKMKEKGDIPEGYSVSREKKERFSLILESASTNQTSMYLCASSRTANTEAFFGQGTRLTVV.

This sequence joins TRBV28 and TRBJ2-7; maybe TRBD1 (6 bases). The CDR3 is 15 amino acids. Trimming left V 4 bases short and J 4 bases short, with 17 bases between. Germline lookup yields CDR1 MDHEN and CDR2 SYDVKM. CDR3 sequence (DNA): TGTGCCAGCAGTTACCTGACAGGTTCCAGGTACGAGCAGTACTTC. Translating it yields CASSYLTGSRYEQYF.

The gene calls are TRBV28 and TRBJ1-3, with unresolved D. This CDR3 contains 16 residues. V lost 2 bases and J 0 bases, leaving 11 bases between the germline ends. CDR1 and CDR2 from the germline V gene are MDHEN and SYDVKM. The CDR3 loop reads CASSLRAGNSGNTIYF. CDR3 in DNA: TGTGCCAGCAGTTTAAGGGCGGGGAACTCTGGAAACACCATATATTTT.

The V gene is TRBV29-1, the J gene TRBJ2-7; 9 bases match TRBD2. Germline trimming cut 3 bases from V and 0 bases from J; bases unmatched to any gene: 6. Germline lookup yields CDR1 SQVTM and CDR2 ANQGSEA. This CDR3 is built from 15 residues. CDR3: CSVDSPTSGSYEQYF. The CDR3 DNA follows: TGCAGCGTTGATTCCCCGACTAGCGGCTCCTACGAGCAGTACTTC.

The chain employs TRBV2 and TRBJ2-1, with TRBD1 identical over 9 bases. There are 17 residues in the CDR3. Germline CDR1 and CDR2: SNHLY and FYNNEI. Unmatched junction bases numbered 12, after V lost 4 bases and J lost 5 bases. The CDR3 loop reads CASSAVRDRVYDNEQFF. The DNA of the CDR3 is TGTGCCAGCAGTGCTGTCCGGGACAGGGTTTACGACAATGAGCAGTTCTTC.